Below, 4 T cell receptor beta chains from the same sample are listed, as sequenced in a study of blood T cell repertoires in COVID-19. This table comes from immunoSEQ multiplex PCR, and its TCRdb copy is limited to in-frame clones, with some not included. Of 150,000 or so clones listed, over 80% are singletons. Sequencing used peripheral blood. Receptor source: a woman aged 55-69 years with acute or convalescent COVID-19.

CDR3 protein: CASSYSRQGIEAFF. The DNA for the CDR3 is TGTGCCAGCAGTTACTCTCGACAGGGAATTGAAGCTTTCTTT. The chain carries TRBV6-6 and TRBJ1-1; 7 bases line up with TRBD1. Trimming at V came to 0 bases and at J to 7 bases, leaving 5 bases not matched to a gene. The germline V gene has CDR1 MNHNY and CDR2 SVGAGI (reference sequence). The CDR3 runs to 14 residues.

The genes are TRBV2 and TRBJ2-7, with D maybe TRBD1 (7 bases). This CDR3 region has 14 residues. Germline lookup yields CDR1 SNHLY and CDR2 FYNNEI. Trimming removed 8 bases from V and 1 base from J, with 15 bases in between. CDR3 in DNA: TGTGCCAGCGGGGGGACAGATTCTTCCTACGAGCAGTACTTC. Encoded protein: CASGGTDSSYEQYF.

J is TRBJ1-5 and V is TRBV15; 7 positions match TRBD1. The CDR3 consists of 16 residues. Germline V lookup: CDR1 LNHNV, CDR2 YYDKDF (reference sequence). With 5 bases clipped from V and 7 bases from J, the junction kept 14 bases outside the gene matches. Here the CDR3 reads CATSPRQGAYRQPQHF. The CDR3 DNA is TGTGCCACCAGCCCCCGACAGGGTGCCTATCGACAGCCCCAGCATTTT. Looking up the rest from reference TRBV15 and TRBJ1-5 gives the full variable domain: DAMVIQNPRYQVTQFGKPVTLSCSQTLNHNVMYWYQQKSSQAPKLLFHYYDKDFNNEADTPDNFQSRRPNTSFCFLDIRSPGLGDTAMYLCATSPRQGAYRQPQHFGDGTRLSIL.

CDR3: CASSRQAHGQIYNEQFF. CDR3 nucleotides: TGTGCCAGCAGCCGGCAAGCTCACGGACAAATATACAATGAGCAGTTCTTC. The rearrangement uses TRBV6-2 or TRBV6-3 and TRBJ2-1; tentatively, D is TRBD1 (5 bases). The CDR3 runs to 17 residues. Germline V gene data show CDR1 as MNHEY and CDR2 as SVGEGT. V lost 6 bases and J 4 bases, leaving 22 bases between the germline ends.